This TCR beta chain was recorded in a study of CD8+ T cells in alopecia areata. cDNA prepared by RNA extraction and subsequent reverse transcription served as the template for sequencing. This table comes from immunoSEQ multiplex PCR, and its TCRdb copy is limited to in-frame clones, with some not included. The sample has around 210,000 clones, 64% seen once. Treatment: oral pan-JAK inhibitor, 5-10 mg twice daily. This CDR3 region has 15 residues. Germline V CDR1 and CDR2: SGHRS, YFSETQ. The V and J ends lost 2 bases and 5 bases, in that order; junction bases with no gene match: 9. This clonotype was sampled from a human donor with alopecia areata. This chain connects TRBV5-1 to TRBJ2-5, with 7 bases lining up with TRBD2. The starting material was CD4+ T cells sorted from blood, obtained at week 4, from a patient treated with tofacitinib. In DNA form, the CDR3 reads TGCGCCAGCAGCTTCGCGGCGGGAGCTTGGGAGACCCAGTACTTC. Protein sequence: CASSFAAGAWETQYF.